This T cell receptor (beta chain) was recorded in a study of cytomegalovirus exposure and HLA in healthy donors. This clone was seen a handful of times. What it binds is unknown. The donors, nominally healthy at sampling, likely had unrecorded immune exposures. The CDR3 has 16 amino acids. Germline V CDR1 and CDR2: SGHTA, FQGNSA. Trimming cost V 3 bases and J 3 bases; bases outside gene matches: 6. Study conclusions and caveats: A few chains tied to CMV proved CMV antigen-specific in vitro. Per published accounts, TCR beta sequences correctly predicted the HLA-A and HLA-B alleles of most subjects. By HLA locus, TCR association rates varied in a later analysis, with DRB1 showing the most and HLA-C the fewest.

The PCR made use of 60 Vbeta and 13 Jbeta primers. Here immunoSEQ multiplex PCR was the method, and the copy in TCRdb shows in-frame clones only, minus some. The sample has around 140,000 clones, approximately 77% seen once; the top ten hold roughly 1%. The origin of this receptor is a woman aged 55 to 70 in good health and CMV-seronegative. V is TRBV7-2 and J is TRBJ2-7; 12 bases fit TRBD1. Sequencing was carried out using PBMCs. The CDR3 is CASSFGTGGRVYEQYF. CDR3 nucleotides: TGTGCCAGCAGCTTTGGGACAGGGGGCAGGGTCTACGAGCAGTACTTC.